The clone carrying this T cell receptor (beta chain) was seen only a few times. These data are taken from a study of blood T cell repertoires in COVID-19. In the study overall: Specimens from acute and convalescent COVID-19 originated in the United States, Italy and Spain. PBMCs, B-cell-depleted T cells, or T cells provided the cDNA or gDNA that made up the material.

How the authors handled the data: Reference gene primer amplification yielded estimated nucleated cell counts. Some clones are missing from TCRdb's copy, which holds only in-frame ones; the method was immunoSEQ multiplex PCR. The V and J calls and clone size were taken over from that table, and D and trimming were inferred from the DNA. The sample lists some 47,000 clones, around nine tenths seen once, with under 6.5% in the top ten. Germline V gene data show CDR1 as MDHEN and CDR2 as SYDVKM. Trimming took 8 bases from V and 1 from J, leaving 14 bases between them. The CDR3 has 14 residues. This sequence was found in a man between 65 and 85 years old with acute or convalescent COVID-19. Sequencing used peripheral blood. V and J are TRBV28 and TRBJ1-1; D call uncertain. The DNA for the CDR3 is TGTGCCAGCGTTGTGGCGGGTACGAACACTGAAGCTTTCTTT. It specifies CASVVAGTNTEAFF.